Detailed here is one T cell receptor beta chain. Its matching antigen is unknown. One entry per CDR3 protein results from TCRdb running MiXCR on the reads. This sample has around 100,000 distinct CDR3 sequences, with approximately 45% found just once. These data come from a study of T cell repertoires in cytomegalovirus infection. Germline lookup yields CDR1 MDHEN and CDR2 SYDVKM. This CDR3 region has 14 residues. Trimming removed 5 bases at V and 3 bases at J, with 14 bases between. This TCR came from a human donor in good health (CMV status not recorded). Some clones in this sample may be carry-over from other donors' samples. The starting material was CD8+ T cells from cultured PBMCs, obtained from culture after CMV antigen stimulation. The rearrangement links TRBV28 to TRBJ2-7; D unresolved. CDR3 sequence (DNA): TGTGCCAGCAGTCCCGAACCCTTCTACTACGAGCAGTACTTC. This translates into CASSPEPFYYEQYF.